A selection of T cell receptor beta chains follows, all from one sample in a study of blood T cells in healthy people across ages. TCRdb redid the calling of the 5' RACE reads with MiXCR, one entry per CDR3 protein. The sample holds over 700,000 distinct CDR3 sequences, about 48% seen once. Sequencing used blood. These receptors were obtained from a man of 80 years or more in good health. CDR3s include the opening cysteine and the closing phenylalanine or tryptophan. Fields, in order: D gene, J gene, V gene, clone size, CDR3 DNA, CDR3 protein. D genes are given only for firm matches. Expanded clones are given a class, and other clones once, few, many or no size at all.

NA | TRBJ2-7 | TRBV5-1 | NA | TGCGCCAGCAGCCCTGCTTCCAGGTTGGCCTACGAGCAGTACTTC | CASSPASRLAYEQYF
NA | TRBJ2-5 | TRBV29-1 | few | TGCAGCGTTGGTCGGTTGGGGGGCCGAGAGACCCAGTACTTC | CSVGRLGGRETQYF
TRBD1 | TRBJ2-5 | TRBV19 | NA | TGTGCCAGTAGTCCGTCGGACAGGGGACAAGAGACCCAGTACTTC | CASSPSDRGQETQYF
NA | TRBJ1-1 | TRBV7-2 | few | TGTGCCAGCAGCTTAATAGGGCCCACTGAAGCTTTCTTT | CASSLIGPTEAFF
NA | TRBJ2-7 | TRBV18 | NA | TGTGCCAGCTCGCATGCTCGGGATAAAACCTACGAGCAGTACTTC | CASSHARDKTYEQYF
NA | TRBJ2-7 | TRBV12-3/TRBV12-4 | NA | TGTGCCAGCACCGTGGGGAGCTCCTACGAGCAGTACTTC | CASTVGSSYEQYF
NA | TRBJ1-1 | TRBV7-9 | NA | TGTGCCATTAGAGGGACTGAAGCTTTCTTT | CAIRGTEAFF
NA | TRBJ1-2 | TRBV9 | NA | TGTGCCAGCAGCGTAGGTGAGGGGCTTGGCTATGGCTACACCTTC | CASSVGEGLGYGYTF
NA | TRBJ1-6 | TRBV6-5 | few | TGTGCCAGCAGTTACCCGGATTCACCCCTCCACTTT | CASSYPDSPLHF
TRBD1 | TRBJ2-4 | TRBV4-1 | NA | TGCGCCAGCAGCCCCTGGACAGGGGGAAACATTCAGTACTTC | CASSPWTGGNIQYF
NA | TRBJ1-1 | TRBV20-1 | NA | TGCAGTGCTAGAAAACAGGGAAAAGCTTTCTTT | CSARKQGKAFF
TRBD2 | TRBJ2-3 | TRBV3-1 | NA | TGTGCCAGCAGCCCGACTAGCGGGAGGGGACTTGATACGCAGTATTTT | CASSPTSGRGLDTQYF
TRBD2 | TRBJ2-7 | TRBV25-1 | NA | TGTGCCACCAGGTCTAGCGGGGGTTGGCACGAGCAGTACTTC | CATRSSGGWHEQYF
TRBD2 | TRBJ2-2 | TRBV29-1 | NA | TGCAGCGTTGAGAACTCTCCGGGAGGGGACGGGGAGCTGTTTTTT | CSVENSPGGDGELFF
TRBD2 | TRBJ2-7 | TRBV4-1 | NA | TGCGCCAGCAGCCCTGCTAGCGGGAGGTCCTACGAGCAGTACTTC | CASSPASGRSYEQYF
NA | TRBJ2-4 | TRBV2 | few | TGTGCCAGCAGGGGGGATCTGGGCATTCAGTACTTC | CASRGDLGIQYF
TRBD1 | TRBJ1-2 | TRBV6-6 | few | TGTGCCAGCAGGACCGGGACAGGGGGATTAAATGGCTACACCTTC | CASRTGTGGLNGYTF
NA | TRBJ2-7 | TRBV12-5 | NA | TGTGCTAGTGGTGAGGGATACGAGCAGTACTTC | CASGEGYEQYF
NA | TRBJ2-2 | TRBV2 | NA | TGTGCCAGCAGTGAACAAGCTTGGATCGGGGAGCTGTTTTTT | CASSEQAWIGELFF
TRBD1 | TRBJ2-3 | TRBV12-3/TRBV12-4 | NA | TGTGCCAGCAGACCAGGACAGGGGGCGTCGCAGTATTTT | CASRPGQGASQYF
NA | TRBJ2-7 | TRBV9 | NA | TGTGCCAGCAGCGTAGGTCTGCCGCCTTGGGAGCAGTACTTC | CASSVGLPPWEQYF
TRBD2 | TRBJ2-3 | TRBV24-1 | NA | TGTGCCTCTTCCGGGACTAAAGGAACAGATACGCAGTATTTT | CASSGTKGTDTQYF
TRBD1 | TRBJ2-6 | TRBV12-3/TRBV12-4 | NA | TGTGCCAGCAGTTCGGCAGGGGGCTCTGGGGCCAACGTCCTGACTTTC | CASSSAGGSGANVLTF
TRBD2 | TRBJ2-1 | TRBV29-1 | few | TGCAGCGTTGAGGGACTAGCGTTCTACAATGAGCAGTTCTTC | CSVEGLAFYNEQFF
TRBD2 | TRBJ2-5 | TRBV5-1 | NA | TGCGCCAGCAGCTTAAACCCTAGCGGGAGGGCGGAGACCCAGTACTTC | CASSLNPSGRAETQYF
NA | TRBJ1-2 | TRBV29-1 | once | TGCAGCGTTGTGCGGGACGCAGGAAACTACGGCTACACCTTC | CSVVRDAGNYGYTF
TRBD1 | TRBJ2-7 | TRBV7-3 | NA | TGTGCCAGCAGCCAGGGACAGGGCGCCGAGCAGTACTTC | CASSQGQGAEQYF
NA | TRBJ1-5 | TRBV3-1 | few | TGTGCCAGCAGCCAAAAGGGGGGACGCAATCAGCCCCAGCATTTT | CASSQKGGRNQPQHF
TRBD2 | TRBJ2-3 | TRBV20-1 | NA | TGCAGTGGAGCGAGCGGGGGGTCTTCTTATACGCAGTATTTT | CSGASGGSSYTQYF